This T cell receptor (beta chain) was sequenced for a study of blood T cell repertoires in COVID-19. This clone was seen more than once but under ten times. Some clones are missing from TCRdb's copy, which holds only in-frame ones; the method was immunoSEQ multiplex PCR. Found here are some 300,000 clones, approximately 90% of them singletons; the top ten hold 6.3%. This clonotype originated in a woman between 50 and 59 years old with COVID-19, enrolled during active disease. Sequencing was done on a sample of peripheral blood.

CDR3 in DNA: TGCGCCAGCAGCGGGGGGAGGACGGCGGAGACCCAGTACTTC. Translated, it gives CASSGGRTAETQYF. This chain joins TRBV5-1 and TRBJ2-5, with D perhaps TRBD2 (6 bases). CDR3 length: 14 amino acids. With 4 bases removed from V and 5 bases from J, the gap between germline ends came to 15 bases. CDR1 is SGHRS, CDR2 YFSETQ, per germline.